The 28 T cell receptor beta chains in this list originate from one sample, sequenced in a study of CD8 T cells in Susac syndrome. Random hexamers primed reverse transcription of about 0.45 to 1 ug RNA. Each CDR3 protein gets one entry after TCRdb re-called the immunoSEQ multiplex PCR reads with MiXCR. This table holds hundreds of thousands of distinct CDR3 sequences, 85% to 95% found once. Material: CD4+ T cells from PBMCs. These receptor sequences come from a human donor with Susac syndrome.

This chain uses TRBV15 with TRBJ2-5; no clear D. The germline gives CDR1 LNHNV, CDR2 YYDKDF (reference sequence). Trimming left V 0 bases short and J 7 bases short, with 15 bases between. The CDR3 is made up of 15 amino acids. In nucleotides, the CDR3 is TGTGCCACCAGCAGAGAGATCACGGCGACGACGACCCAGTACTTC. Translation: CATSREITATTTQYF.

The sample holds one count of this clonotype. The rearrangement joins TRBV4-1 to TRBJ2-3; 12 positions match TRBD2. CDR3 size: 18 residues. V shed 1 base and J 6 bases; nucleotides not matched to a gene: 11. Per the germline V gene, CDR1 is MGHRA and CDR2 is YSYEKL. CDR3 in DNA: TGCGCCAGCAGCCAAGCCCGGGCTAGCGGGGGGGCCTCCGATACGCAGTATTTT. Its translation: CASSQARASGGASDTQYF.

The chain links TRBV12-5 to TRBJ1-2; a possible D gene is TRBD1 (5 bases). The CDR3 sequence is 14 residues long. The V gene's germline CDR1 is LGHNT and CDR2 FRNRAP. Trimming stripped 1 base from V and 3 bases from J, with 9 bases between. The CDR3 loop reads CASGLAGIDYGYTF. DNA for the CDR3: TGTGCTAGTGGTTTGGCAGGGATTGACTATGGCTACACCTTC.

This chain uses TRBV12-3 or TRBV12-4 with TRBJ2-5; possible D gene TRBD2, 5 bases. V lost 5 bases, J lost 4 bases, and 11 bases lay in between. CDR3 length: 13 residues. In DNA, the CDR3 is TGTGCCAGCAGTCCCGGGGAAAGAGAGACCCAGTACTTC. This encodes CASSPGERETQYF.

J is TRBJ2-5 and V is TRBV24-1; 7 bases are a match to TRBD1. This CDR3 comprises 15 residues. Germline V lookup: CDR1 KGHDR, CDR2 SFDVKD. V lost 7 bases to trimming and J lost 4 bases; unmatched junction nucleotides: 11. The CDR3 loop is CATSQQGSGGETQYF. The CDR3, as DNA: TGTGCCACCAGCCAACAGGGGTCCGGTGGAGAGACCCAGTACTTC.

The chain uses TRBV29-1 and TRBJ1-3, with D hard to call. The CDR3 extends over 11 amino acids. The V gene lost 4 bases and the J gene lost 6 bases, with 7 bases spanning the gap. From germline, CDR1 is SQVTM and CDR2 ANQGSEA. CDR3 DNA sequence: TGCAGCGTTGCGAGGGAAAACACCATATATTTT. It is translated as CSVARENTIYF. Looking up the rest from reference TRBV29-1 and TRBJ1-3 gives the full variable domain: SAVISQKPSRDICQRGTSLTIQCQVDSQVTMMFWYRQQPGQSLTLIATANQGSEATYESGFVIDKFPISRPNLTFSTLTVSNMSPEDSSIYLCSVARENTIYFGEGSWLTVV.

The chain joins TRBV29-1 to TRBJ2-1, with D perhaps TRBD1 (6 bases). Germline V CDR1 and CDR2: SQVTM, ANQGSEA. The CDR3 totals 15 residues. Trimming stripped 0 bases from V and 4 bases from J, with 13 bases between. DNA for the CDR3: TGCAGCGTTGAAGATCTTCAAGGGGGTTACAATGAGCAGTTCTTC. The encoded protein is CSVEDLQGGYNEQFF.

This sequence joins TRBV12-3 or TRBV12-4 and TRBJ2-3; a weak D match, TRBD1 (6 bases). This CDR3 contains 15 residues. Trimming took 6 bases from V and 2 from J, leaving 15 bases between them. The CDR3 DNA reads as TGTGCCAGCAGGCCTGACACAGGGTACACAGATACGCAGTATTTT. Translated, it gives CASRPDTGYTDTQYF.

The rearrangement links TRBV5-4 to TRBJ2-1; 11 bases map to TRBD1. This CDR3 contains 15 residues. CDR1 and CDR2 from the germline V gene are SGHNT and YYREEE (reference sequence). V shed 3 bases, J shed 6 bases, and the junction held 5 bases outside the gene matches. CDR3 bases: TGTGCCAGCAGCTCCGGACAGGGGGCCCCCAATGAGCAGTTCTTC. Residues: CASSSGQGAPNEQFF.

In nucleotides, the CDR3 is TGTGCCAGCAGTCCCCGGGGACCAGCCAAAAACATTCAGTACTTC. Amino acid sequence: CASSPRGPAKNIQYF. The genes are TRBV28 and TRBJ2-4, with D possibly being TRBD1 or TRBD2 (5 bases each). CDR1 and CDR2 (germline): MDHEN, SYDVKM. The CDR3 is made up of 15 amino acids. Trimming took off 5 bases at V and 0 bases at J, with 11 bases between the two ends.

The chain recombines TRBV20-1 with TRBJ1-5; D may be TRBD1 (5 bases). The CDR3 is made up of 19 amino acids. V was trimmed by 2 bases and J by 0 bases, leaving 23 bases between them. Germline values: CDR1 DFQATT, CDR2 SNEGSKA (reference sequence). The DNA for the CDR3 is TGCAGTGCTAGATCCTCCCCACCGAACTTCGGGGGTAGCAATCAGCCCCAGCATTTT. It translates to CSARSSPPNFGGSNQPQHF.

V gene TRBV30 combines with J gene TRBJ1-5, with 8 bases aligning to TRBD1. The CDR3 covers 13 residues. V was pared by 3 bases and J by 7 bases, with 5 bases of the junction left unmatched. Germline CDR1 GTSNPN, CDR2 SVGIG (reference sequence). The CDR3 bases are TGTGCCTGGAGCAGGGGGCAGGGGCAGCCCCAGCATTTT. Translation gives CAWSRGQGQPQHF.

The J gene is TRBJ2-5, the V gene TRBV2; D remains ambiguous. The V end was cut by 4 bases, the J end by 5 bases, with 8 bases between. Germline CDR1 SNHLY, CDR2 FYNNEI. This CDR3 comprises 12 residues. CDR3 residues: CASSVTRETQYF. The CDR3 DNA follows: TGTGCCAGCAGTGTTACCCGGGAGACCCAGTACTTC.

The chain is built from TRBV6-6 and TRBJ2-7; 7 bases fit TRBD2. Trimming cost V 2 bases and J 4 bases; bases outside gene matches: 2. The CDR3 is made up of 13 amino acids. Germline V gene sequence: CDR1 MNHNY, CDR2 SVGAGI (reference sequence). The chain's CDR3 is CASSYDGRYEQYF. The CDR3 DNA sequence: TGTGCCAGCAGTTACGACGGGAGGTACGAGCAGTACTTC.

In this sample, this clonotype turned up once. V gene TRBV5-1 combines with J gene TRBJ1-2, with a possible D match to TRBD1 (5 bases). V was cut by 6 bases and J by 5 bases, with 17 bases left in between. Germline V lookup: CDR1 SGHRS, CDR2 YFSETQ. The length of the CDR3 is 14 residues. In nucleotides, the CDR3 is TGCGCCAGCACCCGGGGCGGTGACGGTTATGGCTACACCTTC. It specifies CASTRGGDGYGYTF.

In this sample, this clonotype turned up once. The chain couples TRBV20-1 to TRBJ1-5; D is uncertain. Deletions cut 2 bases from V and 3 bases from J, with 11 bases between. Germline CDR1 reads DFQATT; CDR2 reads SNEGSKA (reference sequence). The CDR3 sequence is 14 residues long. The DNA of the CDR3 is TGCAGTGCTAGAACCGGCAGGCACAATCAGCCCCAGCATTTT. Its translation is CSARTGRHNQPQHF.

This chain links TRBV5-1 with TRBJ1-5; D not certain. The V end was cut by 0 bases, the J end by 5 bases, with 18 bases between. Germline CDR1 and CDR2: SGHRS and YFSETQ. The CDR3 length is 17 residues. As DNA, the CDR3 is TGCGCCAGCAGCTTGGCGCGATCTATGGGCCGTCATCAGCCCCAGCATTTT. Its protein is CASSLARSMGRHQPQHF.

J is TRBJ2-7 and V is TRBV2; 9 positions match TRBD1. Germline CDR1 reads SNHLY; CDR2 reads FYNNEI. The CDR3 sequence is 14 residues long. V shed 4 bases and J 4 bases; nucleotides not matched to a gene: 5. CDR3 loop: CASSARTGVYEQYF. The CDR3, as DNA: TGTGCCAGCAGTGCCCGGACAGGGGTGTACGAGCAGTACTTC.

J is TRBJ1-2 and V is TRBV20-1; TRBD1 matches 10 bases. The CDR3 contains 15 residues. Germline V gene lookup returns CDR1 DFQATT and CDR2 SNEGSKA (reference sequence). J lost 8 bases, V lost 1 base, and 10 bases had no gene match. CDR3 coding DNA: TGCAGTGCTAGAGCTCCGGGACAGGGGTTCTGGGGCTACACCTTC. Translation gives CSARAPGQGFWGYTF.

The gene calls are TRBV3-1 and TRBJ1-5; D is ambiguous. Trimming took 1 base from V and 7 from J, leaving 11 bases between them. The CDR3 length is 14 residues. Per germline, CDR1 LGHDT and CDR2 YNNKEL (reference sequence). In DNA, the CDR3 is TGTGCCAGCAGCCAAGCAATAAATAGGCAGCCCCAGCATTTT. Residues: CASSQAINRQPQHF.

This rearrangement joins TRBV5-1 to TRBJ2-7; TRBD2 agrees at 9 bases. V gave up 4 bases and J gave up 3 bases; unmatched junction bases: 11. There are 16 residues in the CDR3. CDR1 is SGHRS, CDR2 YFSETQ, per germline. DNA of the CDR3: TGCGCCAGCAGCGAACCTCGGGCTAGCGGGGACTACGAGCAGTACTTC. It yields the protein CASSEPRASGDYEQYF.

The rearrangement joins TRBV7-3 to TRBJ1-1; no clear D gene. CDR1 and CDR2 from the germline V gene are SGHTA and FQGTGA. This CDR3 comprises 12 residues. The V gene lost 5 bases and the J gene lost 10 bases, with 14 bases spanning the gap. The CDR3 loop is CASSLLIGRAFF. CDR3 sequence (DNA): TGTGCCAGCAGCCTGCTGATCGGGAGAGCTTTCTTT.

The chain combines TRBV3-1 with TRBJ1-5; D may be TRBD1 (6 bases). Trimming left V 0 bases short and J 7 bases short, with 16 bases between. The germline V gene encodes CDR1 LGHDT and CDR2 YNNKEL (reference sequence). This CDR3 region has 16 residues. CDR3 sequence: CASSQDWVGGEQPQHF. The CDR3 DNA reads as TGTGCCAGCAGCCAAGATTGGGTAGGGGGAGAACAGCCCCAGCATTTT.

This clonotype was counted between two and nine times. V is TRBV20-1 and J is TRBJ2-1, with D hard to call. Germline V gives CDR1 DFQATT, CDR2 SNEGSKA (reference sequence). The CDR3 length is 11 residues. V was pared by 0 bases and J by 5 bases, with 2 bases between. DNA of the CDR3: TGCAGTGCTAGAGATGACAATGAGCAGTTCTTC. It encodes CSARDDNEQFF.

This chain connects TRBV24-1 to TRBJ1-1; maybe TRBD1 (5 bases). Germline assignment: CDR1 KGHDR and CDR2 SFDVKD. The CDR3 loop spans 15 amino acids. V was pared by 9 bases and J by 1 base, with 17 bases between. For the CDR3, the DNA is TGTGCCACCCAGGGAGGCCAACAGAAGAACACTGAAGCTTTCTTT. Its protein product is CATQGGQQKNTEAFF.

This chain links TRBV7-9 with TRBJ2-5; TRBD2 agrees at 8 bases. In germline, CDR1 is SEHNR, CDR2 FQNEAQ (reference sequence). CDR3 size: 14 residues. V shed 4 bases and J 5 bases; nucleotides not matched to a gene: 6. The CDR3 DNA reads as TGTGCCAGCAGCTACCTCGGGAGGGCGGAGACCCAGTACTTC. It specifies CASSYLGRAETQYF.

The count of this clonotype is one. The CDR3, as DNA: TGTGCCAGCCAGGCGGGGCGCACAGATACGCAGTATTTT. Its protein is CASQAGRTDTQYF. This rearrangement joins TRBV7-9 to TRBJ2-3; tentative D call: TRBD2 (6 bases). Trimming took 8 bases from V and 1 from J, leaving 10 bases between them. This CDR3 has 13 residues. The germline gives CDR1 SEHNR, CDR2 FQNEAQ (reference sequence).

The rearrangement links TRBV3-1 to TRBJ2-7; TRBD1 matches at 7 bases. With V trimmed by 1 base and J by 5 bases, 2 bases remained unmatched. The CDR3 sequence is 13 residues long. Germline CDR1 and CDR2: LGHDT and YNNKEL (reference sequence). In DNA, the CDR3 is TGTGCCAGCAGCCAAGTCACAGGGGACGAGCAGTACTTC. Protein product: CASSQVTGDEQYF.